This passage covers 16 T cell receptor beta chains from one sample sequenced in a study of patients and donors after allogeneic stem cell transplantation. MiXCR, run by TCRdb on the RT-PCR reads, gives a single entry per CDR3 protein. This table holds about a million distinct CDR3 sequences, more than 15% found once. Source material: blood, either unsorted or a sorted T cell fraction (not recorded which). These receptors were taken from a human donor who was either an allogeneic HSCT recipient or a stem cell or donor lymphocyte infusion donor (not recorded which). It is not recorded whose cells these are; they may come from a transplant donor.

CDR3 residues: CASTFRETQYF. The CDR3 DNA reads as TGTGCCAGCACCTTCAGGGAGACCCAGTACTTC. The rearrangement links TRBV12-3 or TRBV12-4 to TRBJ2-5, with D unresolved. The CDR3 has 11 residues. V dropped 7 bases and J dropped 5 bases, with 8 bases sitting between them.

The chain is built from TRBV4-1 and TRBJ1-1; D ambiguous. V was clipped by 0 bases and J by 0 bases, with 8 bases between them. This CDR3 is 15 amino acids long. CDR1 MGHRA and CDR2 YSYEKL come from the germline V gene. The CDR3 DNA follows: TGCGCCAGCAGCCAAGAGGACGTAGTGAACACTGAAGCTTTCTTT. It encodes CASSQEDVVNTEAFF.

This clonotype came up a few times. Mismatch with germline at one junction end may stem from a read error. V is TRBV29-1 and J is TRBJ2-5; a possible D gene is TRBD1 (6 bases). CDR1 is SQVTM, CDR2 ANQGSEA, per germline. The CDR3 is 13 amino acids. CDR3: CSVEGTAREAQYF. In nucleotides, the CDR3 is TGCAGCGTTGAAGGGACAGCCCGAGAGGCCCAGTACTTC.

V usage is TRBV30 and J usage is TRBJ1-5; a possible D gene is TRBD1 (5 bases). V was cut by 8 bases and J by 3 bases, with 11 bases left in between. The CDR3 loop spans 12 amino acids. Germline values: CDR1 GTSNPN, CDR2 SVGIG (reference sequence). CDR3 sequence (DNA): TGTGCCCCCGGGGACGCCAATCAGCCCCAGCATTTT. Its translation: CAPGDANQPQHF.

The genes are TRBV7-9 and TRBJ1-1, with D perhaps matching TRBD1 (6 bases). The CDR3 sequence is 15 residues long. Germline V gene data show CDR1 as SEHNR and CDR2 as FQNEAQ (reference sequence). V dropped 5 bases and J dropped 6 bases, with 19 bases sitting between them. The CDR3 sequence: CASSESTGDVSEAFF. DNA for the CDR3: TGTGCCAGCAGCGAGTCGACAGGTGATGTTTCTGAAGCTTTCTTT. Combining the CDR3 with reference TRBV7-9 and TRBJ1-1 gives the whole variable domain DTGVSQNPRHKITKRGQNVTFRCDPISEHNRLYWYRQTLGQGPEFLTYFQNEAQLEKSRLLSDRFSAERPKGSFSTLEIQRTEQGDSAMYLCASSESTGDVSEAFFGQGTRLTVV.

This sequence joins TRBV29-1 and TRBJ2-1, with TRBD1 as a possible D gene (6 bases). The germline V gene encodes CDR1 SQVTM and CDR2 ANQGSEA. The CDR3 covers 16 residues. The CDR3: CGVNLQGSSSYNEQFF. CDR3 in DNA: TGCGGAGTCAACTTACAGGGCTCAAGCTCCTACAATGAGCAGTTCTTC.

Written as DNA, the CDR3 is TGCAGTGCTAGAGATCCTAGCGGGGGGCCACGTTACCAAGAGACCCAGTACTTC. This gives the protein CSARDPSGGPRYQETQYF. This rearrangement joins TRBV20-1 to TRBJ2-5; 11 bases agree with TRBD2. The germline V gene has CDR1 DFQATT and CDR2 SNEGSKA (reference sequence). This CDR3 has 18 amino acids. The ends lost 0 bases at V and 0 bases at J; junction bases unmatched: 9.

The CDR3 DNA reads as TGTGCCAGCACGAGGCCAGGGTCCTTTGGCTACACCTTC. Protein sequence: CASTRPGSFGYTF. V is TRBV2 and J is TRBJ1-2; D may be TRBD1 (5 bases). Per the germline V gene, CDR1 is SNHLY and CDR2 is FYNNEI. The CDR3 runs to 13 residues. Trimming cost V 7 bases and J 7 bases, with 16 bases left between them.

This chain links TRBV27 with TRBJ1-1; D might be TRBD1 (6 bases). The V gene lost 6 bases and the J gene lost 3 bases, with 17 bases spanning the gap. The CDR3 is 15 amino acids. Germline-derived CDR1 and CDR2 are MNHEY and SMNVEV (reference sequence). This CDR3 reads CASRRKGVWDTEAFF. The DNA for the CDR3 is TGTGCCAGCAGACGAAAGGGGGTCTGGGACACTGAAGCTTTCTTT.

The V call is TRBV12-3 or TRBV12-4, the J call TRBJ1-3, with TRBD1 matching over 10 bases. The CDR3 loop spans 15 amino acids. J lost 2 bases, V lost 6 bases, and 4 bases had no gene match. The CDR3 region is CASRLGQGAGNTIYF. The DNA of the CDR3 is TGTGCCAGCAGGCTCGGACAGGGGGCTGGAAACACCATATATTTT.

The chain employs TRBV20-1 and TRBJ1-2; D is uncertain. Trimming left V 1 base short and J 4 bases short, with 19 bases between. Germline V lookup: CDR1 DFQATT, CDR2 SNEGSKA (reference sequence). The CDR3 extends over 16 amino acids. CDR3 in amino acids: CSARAPGRVSGYGYTF. CDR3 bases: TGCAGTGCTAGAGCCCCCGGTAGGGTCAGTGGCTATGGCTACACCTTC.

This clonotype was observed a few times. The V call is TRBV6-1, the J call TRBJ1-2; D unclear. Germline CDR1 MNHNS, CDR2 SASEGT. The CDR3 loop spans 13 amino acids. Trimming took off 6 bases at V and 11 bases at J, with 19 bases between the two ends. The CDR3 sequence is CASRPPGGNLYTF. The CDR3 region has the DNA TGTGCCAGCAGACCCCCGGGAGGAAATTTGTACACCTTC.

The genes are TRBV27 and TRBJ2-3; TRBD2 matches at 10 bases. The germline CDR1 and CDR2 sequences are MNHEY and SMNVEV (reference sequence). The CDR3 runs 18 residues. After removal of 2 bases from V and 0 bases from J, the junction contained 8 bases not matched to a gene. The CDR3 spells CASSLEPSGGGSTDTQYF. The DNA for the CDR3 is TGTGCCAGCAGTTTAGAGCCGAGCGGGGGGGGTAGCACAGATACGCAGTATTTT.

V usage is TRBV29-1 and J usage is TRBJ1-4, with a possible D match to TRBD1 (6 bases). Germline V CDR1 and CDR2: SQVTM, ANQGSEA. V lost 4 bases and J lost 4, with 7 bases in between. The CDR3 loop spans 12 amino acids. The CDR3 DNA is TGCAGCGTTGGCAGGGGTAATGAAAAACTGTTTTTT. Translating gives CSVGRGNEKLFF.

This clonotype has a handful of counts. V usage is TRBV7-9 and J usage is TRBJ1-6; 9 bases are a match to TRBD1. Germline V gene sequence: CDR1 SEHNR, CDR2 FQNEAQ (reference sequence). Losses at the gene ends were 6 bases for V and 10 bases for J; bases not matched to a gene: 7. There are 14 residues in the CDR3. The CDR3 nucleotides read TGTGCCAGCAGGGATAGACAGGGGGTATCACCCCTCCACTTT. Translating gives CASRDRQGVSPLHF.

The gene calls are TRBV11-1 and TRBJ1-5; D might be TRBD1 (5 bases). This CDR3 is 18 amino acids long. V lost 2 bases and J 0 bases, leaving 17 bases between the germline ends. From germline, CDR1 is SGHAT and CDR2 FQDESV (reference sequence). As DNA, the CDR3 is TGTGCCAGCAGCTTACAGCCTTCTCGGGGCCCTAGCAATCAGCCCCAGCATTTT. Translated: CASSLQPSRGPSNQPQHF.